This T cell receptor beta chain emerged from a study of neurological immune-mediated disorders. In TCRdb, the 5' RACE reads were re-called with MiXCR into one record per CDR3 protein. The table lists 87,000 or so distinct CDR3 sequences, 3% to 4% of them singletons. This clonotype was recorded at least ten times. Between the trimmed V and J ends, which lost 0 bases and 11 bases, there was a span of 16 bases. Germline V CDR1 and CDR2: SEHNR, FQNEAQ (reference sequence). The CDR3 runs 14 residues. The sequenced sample consisted of PBMCs. The chain couples TRBV7-9 to TRBJ1-1, with D unclear. The clonotype was recovered from a woman between 50 and 59 years old with multiple sclerosis. The CDR3 region is CASSLAPNGRRAFF. DNA of the CDR3: TGTGCCAGCAGCTTAGCCCCCAACGGTAGGCGGGCTTTCTTT. Variable domain in full (rest from reference TRBV7-9 and TRBJ1-1): DTGVSQNPRHKITKRGQNVTFRCDPISEHNRLYWYRQTLGQGPEFLTYFQNEAQLEKSRLLSDRFSAERPKGSFSTLEIQRTEQGDSAMYLCASSLAPNGRRAFFGQGTRLTVV.